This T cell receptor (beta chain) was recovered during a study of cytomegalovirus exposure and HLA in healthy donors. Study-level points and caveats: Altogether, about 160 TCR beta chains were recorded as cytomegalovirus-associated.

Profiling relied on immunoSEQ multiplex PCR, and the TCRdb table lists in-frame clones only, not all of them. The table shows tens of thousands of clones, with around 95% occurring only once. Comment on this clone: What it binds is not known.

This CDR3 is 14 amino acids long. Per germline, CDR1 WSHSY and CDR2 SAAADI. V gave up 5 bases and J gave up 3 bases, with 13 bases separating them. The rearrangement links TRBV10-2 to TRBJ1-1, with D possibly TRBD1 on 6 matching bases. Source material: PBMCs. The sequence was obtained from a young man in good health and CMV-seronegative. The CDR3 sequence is CASSLGQKHTEAFF. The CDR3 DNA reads TGCGCCAGCAGTCTAGGACAGAAACACACTGAAGCTTTCTTT.